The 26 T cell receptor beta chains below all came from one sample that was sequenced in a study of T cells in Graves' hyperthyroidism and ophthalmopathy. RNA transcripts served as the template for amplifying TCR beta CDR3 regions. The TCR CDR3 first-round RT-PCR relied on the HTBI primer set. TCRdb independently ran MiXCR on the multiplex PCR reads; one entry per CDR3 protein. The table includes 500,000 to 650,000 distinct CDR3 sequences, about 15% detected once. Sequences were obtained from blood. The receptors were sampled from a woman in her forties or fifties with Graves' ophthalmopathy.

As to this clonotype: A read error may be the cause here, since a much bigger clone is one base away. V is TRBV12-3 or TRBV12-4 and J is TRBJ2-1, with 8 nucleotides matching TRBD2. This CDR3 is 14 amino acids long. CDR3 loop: CVSSFSTSAAEQFF. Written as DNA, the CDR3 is TGTGTCAGCAGTTTCTCGACTAGCGCGGCTGAGCAGTTCTTC.

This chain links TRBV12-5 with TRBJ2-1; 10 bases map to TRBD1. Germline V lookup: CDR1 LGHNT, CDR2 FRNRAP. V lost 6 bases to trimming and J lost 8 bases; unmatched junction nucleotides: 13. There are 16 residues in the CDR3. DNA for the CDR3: TGTGCTAGTGGCTGGAATCCGGGACAGGGGATCTATGAGCAGTTCTTC. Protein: CASGWNPGQGIYEQFF.

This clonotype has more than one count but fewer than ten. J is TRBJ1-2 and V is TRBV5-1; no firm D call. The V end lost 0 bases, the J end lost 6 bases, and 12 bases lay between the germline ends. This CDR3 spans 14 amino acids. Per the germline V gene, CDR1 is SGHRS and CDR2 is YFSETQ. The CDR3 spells CASSLAGVDHGYTF. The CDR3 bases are TGCGCCAGCAGCTTGGCTGGGGTTGATCATGGCTACACCTTC. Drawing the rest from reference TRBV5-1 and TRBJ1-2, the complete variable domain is KAGVTQTPRYLIKTRGQQVTLSCSPISGHRSVSWYQQTPGQGLQFLFEYFSETQRNKGNFPGRFSGRQFSNSRSEMNVSTLELGDSALYLCASSLAGVDHGYTFGSGTRLTVV.

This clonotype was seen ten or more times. CDR3: CAWTPVGLTEDTQYF. The CDR3, as DNA: TGTGCCTGGACCCCCGTGGGACTGACGGAAGATACGCAGTATTTT. The chain couples TRBV30 to TRBJ2-3; D is perhaps TRBD2 (6 bases). The length of the CDR3 is 15 residues. V was trimmed by 4 bases and J by 5 bases, leaving 19 bases between them. The germline CDR1 and CDR2 sequences are GTSNPN and SVGIG (reference sequence).

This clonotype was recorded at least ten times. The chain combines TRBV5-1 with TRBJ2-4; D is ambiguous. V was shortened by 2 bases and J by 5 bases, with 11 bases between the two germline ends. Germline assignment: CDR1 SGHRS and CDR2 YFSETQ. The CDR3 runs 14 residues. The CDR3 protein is CASSFDWSQNIQYF. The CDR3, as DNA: TGCGCCAGCAGCTTCGACTGGAGCCAAAACATTCAGTACTTC. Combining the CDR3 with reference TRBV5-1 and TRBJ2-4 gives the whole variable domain KAGVTQTPRYLIKTRGQQVTLSCSPISGHRSVSWYQQTPGQGLQFLFEYFSETQRNKGNFPGRFSGRQFSNSRSEMNVSTLELGDSALYLCASSFDWSQNIQYFGAGTRLSVL.

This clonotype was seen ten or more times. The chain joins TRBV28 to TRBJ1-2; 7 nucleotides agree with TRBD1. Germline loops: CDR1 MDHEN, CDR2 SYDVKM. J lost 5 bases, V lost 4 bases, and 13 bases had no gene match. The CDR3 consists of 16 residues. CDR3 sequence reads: CASSSSLTGFLYGYTF. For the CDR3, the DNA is TGTGCCAGCAGTTCTTCCCTGACAGGGTTTCTATATGGCTACACCTTC.

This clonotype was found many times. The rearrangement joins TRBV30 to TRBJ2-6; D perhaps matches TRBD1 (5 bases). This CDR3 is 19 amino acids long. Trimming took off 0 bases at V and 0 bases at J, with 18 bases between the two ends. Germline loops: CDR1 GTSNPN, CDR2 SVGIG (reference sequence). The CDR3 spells CAWSVLTAGLLSGANVLTF. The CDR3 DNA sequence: TGTGCCTGGAGTGTACTAACGGCAGGGCTTCTCTCTGGGGCCAACGTCCTGACTTTC.

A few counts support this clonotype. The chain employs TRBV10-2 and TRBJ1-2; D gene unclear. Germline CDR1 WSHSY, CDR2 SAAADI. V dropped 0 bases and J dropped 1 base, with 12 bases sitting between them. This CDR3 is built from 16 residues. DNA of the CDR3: TGCGCCAGCAGTGAGTCGACTTTTCCCAGTAACTATGGCTACACCTTC. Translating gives CASSESTFPSNYGYTF.

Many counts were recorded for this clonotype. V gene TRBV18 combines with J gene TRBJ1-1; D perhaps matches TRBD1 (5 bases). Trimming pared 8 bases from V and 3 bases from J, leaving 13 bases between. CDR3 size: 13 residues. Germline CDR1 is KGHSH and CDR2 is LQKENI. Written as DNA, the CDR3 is TGTGCCAGCCTTCTACAGGAATACACTGAAGCTTTCTTT. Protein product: CASLLQEYTEAFF.

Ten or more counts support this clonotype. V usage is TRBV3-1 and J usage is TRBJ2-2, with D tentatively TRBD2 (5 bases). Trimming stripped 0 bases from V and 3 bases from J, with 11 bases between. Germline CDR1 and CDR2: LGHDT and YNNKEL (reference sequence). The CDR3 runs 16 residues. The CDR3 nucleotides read TGTGCCAGCAGCCAAGATCGCGGAGGCGACACCGGGGAGCTGTTTTTT. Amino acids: CASSQDRGGDTGELFF. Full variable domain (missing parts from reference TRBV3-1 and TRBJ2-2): DTAVSQTPKYLVTQMGNDKSIKCEQNLGHDTMYWYKQDSKKFLKIMFSYNNKELIINETVPNRFSPKSPDKAHLNLHINSLELGDSAVYFCASSQDRGGDTGELFFGEGSRLTVL.

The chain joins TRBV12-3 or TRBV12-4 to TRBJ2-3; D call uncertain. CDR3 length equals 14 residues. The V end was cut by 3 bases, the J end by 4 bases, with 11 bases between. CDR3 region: CASSFSTSADTQYF. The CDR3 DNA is TGTGCCAGCAGTTTTAGTACCTCCGCAGATACGCAGTATTTT.

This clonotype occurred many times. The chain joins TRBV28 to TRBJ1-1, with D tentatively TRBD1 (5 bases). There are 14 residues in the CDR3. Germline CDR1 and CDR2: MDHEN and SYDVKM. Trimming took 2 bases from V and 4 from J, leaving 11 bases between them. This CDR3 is CASSLSIGGTEAFF. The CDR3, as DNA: TGTGCCAGCAGTTTAAGTATTGGGGGCACTGAAGCTTTCTTT.

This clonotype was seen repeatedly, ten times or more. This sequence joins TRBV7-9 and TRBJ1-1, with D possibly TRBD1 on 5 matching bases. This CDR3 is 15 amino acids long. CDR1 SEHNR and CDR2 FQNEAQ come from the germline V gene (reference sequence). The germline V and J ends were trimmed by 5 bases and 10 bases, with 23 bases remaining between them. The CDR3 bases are TGTGCCAGCAGCGCAACGCAGGGAGGCAATCCCCCAGCTTTCTTT. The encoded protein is CASSATQGGNPPAFF.

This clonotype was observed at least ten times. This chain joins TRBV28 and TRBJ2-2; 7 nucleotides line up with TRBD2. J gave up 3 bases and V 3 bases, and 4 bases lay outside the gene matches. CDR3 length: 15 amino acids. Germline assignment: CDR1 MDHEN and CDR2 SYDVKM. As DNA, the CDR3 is TGTGCCAGCAGTTTGGGGGGGTACGACACCGGGGAGCTGTTTTTT. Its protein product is CASSLGGYDTGELFF.

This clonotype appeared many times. The CDR3 DNA sequence: TGTGCCAGCAGCTTAGCGGGTAGGGGCGGCAATGAGCAGTTCTTC. Protein: CASSLAGRGGNEQFF. V usage is TRBV5-6 and J usage is TRBJ2-1; TRBD2 is a possible D gene (6 bases). Germline V gives CDR1 SGHDT, CDR2 YYEEEE. Deletions cut 2 bases from V and 6 bases from J, with 15 bases between. The CDR3 has 15 amino acids.

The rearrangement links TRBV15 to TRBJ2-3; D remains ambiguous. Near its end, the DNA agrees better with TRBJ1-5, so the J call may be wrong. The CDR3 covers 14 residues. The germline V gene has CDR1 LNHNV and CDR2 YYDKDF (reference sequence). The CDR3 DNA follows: TGTGCCACCAGCAGACTAGCGGCGGGAGATACGCAGCATTTT. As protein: CATSRLAAGDTQHF.

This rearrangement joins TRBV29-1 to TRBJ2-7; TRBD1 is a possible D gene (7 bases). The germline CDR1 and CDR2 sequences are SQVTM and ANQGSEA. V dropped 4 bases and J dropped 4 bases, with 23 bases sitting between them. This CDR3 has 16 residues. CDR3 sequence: CSVVGGWTGGLYEQYF. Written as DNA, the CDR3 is TGCAGCGTTGTGGGGGGCTGGACAGGTGGATTGTACGAGCAGTACTTC.

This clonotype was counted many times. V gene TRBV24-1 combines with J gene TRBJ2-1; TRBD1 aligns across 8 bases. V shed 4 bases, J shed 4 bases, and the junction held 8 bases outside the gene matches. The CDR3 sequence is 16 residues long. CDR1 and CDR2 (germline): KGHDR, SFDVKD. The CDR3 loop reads CATSDHGQGQYNEQFF. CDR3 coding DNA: TGTGCCACCAGTGACCACGGACAGGGCCAATACAATGAGCAGTTCTTC.

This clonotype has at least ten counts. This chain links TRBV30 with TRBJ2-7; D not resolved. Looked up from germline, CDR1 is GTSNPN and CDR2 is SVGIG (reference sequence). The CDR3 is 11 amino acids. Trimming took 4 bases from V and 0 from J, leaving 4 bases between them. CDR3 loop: CAWTSSYEQYF. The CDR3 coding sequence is TGTGCCTGGACTAGCTCCTACGAGCAGTACTTC.

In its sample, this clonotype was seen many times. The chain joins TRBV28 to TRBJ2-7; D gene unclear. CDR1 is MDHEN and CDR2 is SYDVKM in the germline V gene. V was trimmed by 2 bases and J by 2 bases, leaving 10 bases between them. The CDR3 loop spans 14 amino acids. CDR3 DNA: TGTGCCAGCAGTTTACTTCCAATAACCTACGAGCAGTACTTC. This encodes CASSLLPITYEQYF.

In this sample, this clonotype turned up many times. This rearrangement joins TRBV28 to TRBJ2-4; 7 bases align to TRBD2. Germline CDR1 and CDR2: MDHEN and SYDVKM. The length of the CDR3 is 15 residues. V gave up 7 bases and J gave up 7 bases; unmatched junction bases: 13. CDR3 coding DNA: TGTGCCAGCATGGTCCATTCTTCGCGGGAGAACATTCAGTACTTC. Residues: CASMVHSSRENIQYF. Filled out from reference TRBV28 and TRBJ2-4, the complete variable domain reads DVKVTQSSRYLVKRTGEKVFLECVQDMDHENMFWYRQDPGLGLRLIYFSYDVKMKEKGDIPEGYSVSREKKERFSLILESASTNQTSMYLCASMVHSSRENIQYFGAGTRLSVL.

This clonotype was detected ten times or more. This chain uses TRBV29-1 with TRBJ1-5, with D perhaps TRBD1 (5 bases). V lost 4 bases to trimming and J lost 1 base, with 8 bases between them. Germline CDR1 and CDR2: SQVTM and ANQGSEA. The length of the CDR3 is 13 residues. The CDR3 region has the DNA TGCAGCGTTGGAGACAGAAGCAATCAGCCCCAGCATTTT. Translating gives CSVGDRSNQPQHF.

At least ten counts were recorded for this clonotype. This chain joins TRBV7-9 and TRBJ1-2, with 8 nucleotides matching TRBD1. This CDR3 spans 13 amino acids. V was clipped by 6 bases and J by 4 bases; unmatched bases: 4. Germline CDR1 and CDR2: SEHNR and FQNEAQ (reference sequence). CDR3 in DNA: TGTGCCAGCAGGATGGACAGGGCCTATGGCTACACCTTC. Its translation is CASRMDRAYGYTF.

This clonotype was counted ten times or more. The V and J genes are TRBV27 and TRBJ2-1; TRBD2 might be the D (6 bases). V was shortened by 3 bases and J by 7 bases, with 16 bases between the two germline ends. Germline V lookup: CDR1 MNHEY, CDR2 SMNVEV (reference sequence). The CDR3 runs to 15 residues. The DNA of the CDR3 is TGTGCCAGCAGTTTCCAACCGACTAGTTATAATGAGCAGTTCTTC. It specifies CASSFQPTSYNEQFF.

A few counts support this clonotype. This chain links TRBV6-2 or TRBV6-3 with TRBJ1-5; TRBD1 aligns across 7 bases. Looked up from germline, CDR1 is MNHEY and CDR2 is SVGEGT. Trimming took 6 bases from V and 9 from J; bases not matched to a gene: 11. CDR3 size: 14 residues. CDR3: CASSPGQVIMPQHF. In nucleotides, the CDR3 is TGTGCCAGCAGCCCAGGACAGGTTATTATGCCCCAGCATTTT.

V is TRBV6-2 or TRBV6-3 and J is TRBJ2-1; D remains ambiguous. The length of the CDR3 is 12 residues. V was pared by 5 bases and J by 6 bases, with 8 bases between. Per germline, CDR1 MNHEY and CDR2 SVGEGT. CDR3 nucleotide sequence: TGTGCCAGCAGTGAAAACTTCAATGAGCAGTTCTTC. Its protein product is CASSENFNEQFF.